This note documents a single T cell receptor (beta chain) sequence. The antigen this receptor binds is unknown. Base qualities are missing; no much larger clone stands one base away. During the collection period, no infections or other immune events were recorded for the healthy donors. Time-dependent variance in a beta-binomial model of T-cell clone differential abundance was calibrated using healthy-donor blood repertoires as a training cohort. The training cohort included around ten healthy donors, of whom 3 were female and 7 were male. An age range of roughly 25 to 65 years, with an average of approximately 43 years, was recorded for the donors. Whole blood was collected from each healthy donor at three time points spaced 2 to 3 weeks apart and obtained from a commercial supplier. Genomic DNA was extracted from unsorted whole blood for immunosequencing. V ends up 0 bases short and J 0 bases short, with an unmatched junction base count of 11. Via the germline V gene (reference sequence), CDR1 is MNHEY and CDR2 SMNVEV. The CDR3 holds 18 amino acids from the cysteine to the phenylalanine. CDR3 DNA only is kept here, 54 bases in frame from base 1.

This sample is part of a study of identifying expanded T cells in peripheral blood (dated by TCRdb to the late 2010s). Background on the whole study: Technical replicates were generated by sequencing separate aliquots of the same genomic DNA pool, with four replicates compared pairwise. Overall study outcomes, separate from this receptor: Both the number of clones called differentially abundant and the false-positive rate were significantly reduced by the beta-binomial model across all healthy-donor time intervals. Across all healthy donors, variance in clone template counts between two-week samples was found to increase significantly with total template count. The binomial model flagged about 1.1 differentially abundant clones between technical replicates but approximately 15 over around two weeks and under 25 over around four weeks. It was expected by the authors that biological variance in healthy repertoires might increase further over much longer intervals, such as months to years.

TCRbeta CDR3 regions were profiled with the immunoSEQ Assay using bias-controlled multiplex PCR amplification of genomic DNA. Turning to the authors' computational methods: To quantify the absolute abundance of each unique TCRbeta CDR3 region, the sequences were collapsed and filtered. Differential abundance was tested with two models: a binomial (Fisher-equivalent) model and a beta-binomial model that adds time-dependent variance fitted from healthy donors. Clones with fewer than 5 combined templates were removed, and differential abundance was called for clones with a Benjamini-Hochberg FDR below 0.01. The form v = (b*log(k)+a)^2 was used to model beta-binomial variance as a function of total template count across the two samples. TCRdb retrieved this table from immuneACCESS and kept in-frame rearrangements only. Not all clones are present; in checked studies, unresolved V genes account for under half, and no reason is known for the remainder. For V, J and clone size, that table is used; D and trimming come from the DNA. The table for this sample lists around 84,000 clones; 80% to 90% of them were counted only once. Roughly 7.7% of the sample is taken by the ten largest.

This chain joins TRBV27 to TRBJ2-7, with 7 bases in between that match TRBD2. Sequenced input: blood. The TCR comes from a person aged 18 to 69 in good health. The CDR3 reads as follows: CASSLSDPAPSGSYEQYF. The DNA reads TGTGCCAGCAGTTTATCCGACCCCGCCCCTAGCGGCTCCTACGAGCAGTACTTC.